The rows below give T cell receptor beta chains drawn from one sample of a study of cytomegalovirus exposure and HLA in healthy donors. The table came from immunoSEQ multiplex PCR; TCRdb's copy has only in-frame clones and leaves some out. The sample lists about 300,000 clones; approximately 88% were seen once. The sample comprised PBMCs. These receptors all stem from a young woman in good health and CMV-seronegative. Each CDR3 is given with its conserved first and last residue. The order of the fields is V gene, D gene, clone size, J gene, CDR3 protein, CDR3 DNA. D genes are given only for firm matches. Not all rows give a size; the values are once, few, many and, for expanded clones, a class.

>TRBV7-9|NA|NA|TRBJ1-1
CASSSWTEDTEAFF
TGTGCCAGCAGCTCTTGGACAGAAGACACTGAAGCTTTCTTT
>TRBV12-5|NA|NA|TRBJ1-2
CASGLVNYYGYTF
TGTGCTAGTGGTTTGGTTAATTACTATGGCTACACCTTC
>TRBV7-2|NA|once|TRBJ1-1
CASSWGQANTEAFF
TGTGCCAGCAGCTGGGGACAAGCTAACACTGAAGCTTTCTTT
>TRBV15|TRBD1|NA|TRBJ2-4
CATSSDYRGLGIQYF
TGTGCCACCAGCTCCGATTACAGGGGGCTGGGCATTCAGTACTTC
>TRBV11-2|NA|NA|TRBJ2-1
CASSSVDYNEQFF
TGTGCCAGCAGCTCCGTAGACTACAATGAGCAGTTCTTC
>TRBV28|TRBD1|NA|TRBJ1-5
CASSSLTGRRFGNQPQHF
TGTGCCAGCAGTTCTCTGACAGGGAGGAGGTTCGGCAATCAGCCCCAGCATTTT
>TRBV29-1|NA|NA|TRBJ1-1
CSVERRVNTEAFF
TGCAGCGTTGAGCGGAGGGTGAACACTGAAGCTTTCTTT
>TRBV5-1|NA|few|TRBJ2-7
CASNLGQGYEQYF
TGCGCCAGCAACTTGGGGCAGGGGTACGAGCAGTACTTC
>TRBV4-1|TRBD2|NA|TRBJ2-1
CASSQTGSPGLAGGRGLF
TGCGCCAGCAGCCAGACCGGCTCCCCGGGACTAGCGGGGGGTCGGGGGCTCTTC
>TRBV9|TRBD1|NA|TRBJ2-1
CASSPRDRGGNEQFF
TGTGCCAGCAGCCCCCGGGACAGGGGGGGTAATGAGCAGTTCTTC
>TRBV6-5|NA|NA|TRBJ1-1
CASRTLGRMRTEAFF
TGTGCCAGCCGAACCTTGGGGCGTATGAGGACTGAAGCTTTCTTT
>TRBV12-5|TRBD1|NA|TRBJ1-4
CASGLFLQTGTNEKLFF
TGTGCTAGTGGTTTGTTCCTTCAGACAGGGACTAATGAAAAACTGTTTTTT
>TRBV6-5|NA|NA|TRBJ1-1
CASTRWPEAFF
TGTGCCAGCACCCGCTGGCCTGAAGCTTTCTTT
>TRBV4-1|TRBD1|NA|TRBJ1-5
CASSQDSGGFQPQHF
TGCGCCAGCAGCCAAGATTCAGGGGGTTTTCAGCCCCAGCATTTT
>TRBV9|NA|NA|TRBJ2-3
CASSVVGRPDTQYF
TGTGCCAGCAGCGTAGTGGGGCGGCCAGATACGCAGTATTTT
>TRBV28|TRBD2|NA|TRBJ2-3
CASSRKTSGINTQYF
TGTGCCAGCAGTCGAAAGACTAGCGGGATCAATACGCAGTATTTT
>TRBV7-2|NA|NA|TRBJ1-3
CASSPRGGGNTIYF
TGTGCCAGCAGCCCCCGGGGGGGTGGAAACACCATATATTTT
>TRBV27|NA|NA|TRBJ2-7
CASSLGQSYEQYF
TGTGCCAGCAGTTTAGGACAATCCTACGAGCAGTACTTC
>TRBV5-1|TRBD2|NA|TRBJ2-3
CASSPRLAGGADTQYF
TGCGCCAGCAGCCCCCGACTAGCGGGAGGGGCAGATACGCAGTATTTT
>TRBV28|NA|NA|TRBJ2-3
CASSFPSTDTQYF
TGTGCCAGCAGTTTCCCCTCCACAGATACGCAGTATTTT
>TRBV5-6|TRBD1|NA|TRBJ1-1
CASSFADRVYTEAFF
TGTGCCAGCAGCTTCGCCGACAGGGTATACACTGAAGCTTTCTTT
>TRBV11-2|NA|NA|TRBJ1-5
CASSLGGSNQPQHF
TGTGCCAGCAGCTTGGGGGGGAGCAATCAGCCCCAGCATTTT
>TRBV28|TRBD1|NA|TRBJ2-2
CASSFPRQGANTGELFF
TGTGCCAGCAGTTTTCCGAGACAGGGGGCGAACACCGGGGAGCTGTTTTTT
>TRBV29-1|NA|NA|TRBJ1-1
CSVYRVVGMNTEAFF
TGCAGCGTTTACAGGGTCGTGGGCATGAACACTGAAGCTTTCTTT
>TRBV7-2|TRBD2|NA|TRBJ2-7
CASSLVNSGRDHYEQYF
TGTGCCAGCAGCTTAGTAAATAGCGGGAGGGATCACTACGAGCAGTACTTC
>TRBV30|NA|NA|TRBJ1-1
CAWTLQLNTEAFF
TGTGCCTGGACCTTGCAGTTGAACACTGAAGCTTTCTTT
>TRBV9|TRBD2|NA|TRBJ2-1
CASSRLAGPSPNEQFF
TGTGCCAGCAGTCGACTAGCGGGCCCAAGCCCCAATGAGCAGTTCTTC
>TRBV5-1|TRBD1|NA|TRBJ1-2
CASKEGAGFDGYTF
TGCGCCAGCAAGGAGGGGGCCGGGTTCGATGGCTACACCTTC
>TRBV28|NA|few|TRBJ1-2
CASRTLGGANYGYTF
TGTGCCAGCAGAACCCTAGGAGGGGCTAACTATGGCTACACCTTC
>TRBV27|TRBD2|few|TRBJ2-3
CASNQRAGGGTDTQYF
TGTGCCAGCAATCAAAGAGCGGGGGGCGGCACAGATACGCAGTATTTT
>TRBV7-2|TRBD2|NA|TRBJ2-3
CASSSVWAGVGTDTQYF
TGTGCCAGCAGCTCGGTATGGGCGGGAGTAGGGACAGATACGCAGTATTTT
>TRBV6-5|TRBD2|NA|TRBJ2-1
CASSPVAGSYNEQFF
TGTGCCAGCAGCCCAGTAGCGGGCTCCTACAATGAGCAGTTCTTC
>TRBV20-1|TRBD1|NA|TRBJ2-7
CSAKQGYEQYF
TGCAGTGCTAAACAGGGGTACGAGCAGTACTTC
>TRBV5-1|TRBD1|NA|TRBJ1-5
CASSPTGQVSNQPQHF
TGCGCCAGCAGCCCAACCGGACAGGTTAGCAATCAGCCCCAGCATTTT
>TRBV6-1|TRBD2|NA|TRBJ2-3
CASRLAGSTDTQYF
TGTGCCAGCAGGCTAGCGGGGAGCACAGATACGCAGTATTTT
>TRBV5-1|TRBD1|NA|TRBJ1-2
CASSPTGGYGYTF
TGCGCCAGCAGCCCGACAGGGGGCTATGGCTACACCTTC
>TRBV10-2|NA|NA|TRBJ1-1
CASRDSEGTEAFF
TGCGCCAGCAGAGACTCGGAGGGCACTGAAGCTTTCTTT
>TRBV6-5|TRBD1|NA|TRBJ2-5
CASSPSIGQGKTQYF
TGTGCCAGCAGTCCATCAATAGGACAGGGGAAGACCCAGTACTTC
>TRBV15|TRBD2|NA|TRBJ2-2
CATSRPPWEFARRERGELFF
TGTGCCACCAGCAGACCACCATGGGAATTTGCACGGCGGGAGAGGGGGGAGCTGTTTTTT
>TRBV5-1|TRBD2|NA|TRBJ2-3
CASSLSELADTDTQYF
TGCGCCAGCAGCTTGTCGGAACTAGCGGACACAGATACGCAGTATTTT
>TRBV19|NA|NA|TRBJ1-2
CASSGVGVEGHYGYTF
TGTGCCAGTTCAGGCGTGGGAGTAGAAGGTCACTATGGCTACACCTTC
>TRBV27|TRBD1|few|TRBJ1-5
CASSLTGAPNQPQHF
TGTGCCAGCAGTTTAACAGGGGCCCCCAATCAGCCCCAGCATTTT
>TRBV10-3|NA|NA|TRBJ2-2
CAIQGVTGELFF
TGTGCCATCCAAGGGGTCACCGGGGAGCTGTTTTTT
>TRBV28|NA|NA|TRBJ1-1
CASSVGAMNTEAFF
TGTGCCAGCAGTGTGGGGGCCATGAACACTGAAGCTTTCTTT
>TRBV27|NA|NA|TRBJ2-7
CASRSGGALYEQYF
TGTGCCAGCCGAAGTGGCGGGGCCCTCTACGAGCAGTACTTC
>TRBV7-9|TRBD1|NA|TRBJ1-1
CASSYRGRGTEAFF
TGTGCCAGCAGCTACAGGGGACGTGGCACTGAAGCTTTCTTT
>TRBV5-1|NA|NA|TRBJ2-7
CASSLGTAAYEQYF
TGCGCCAGCAGCTTGGGAACAGCCGCCTACGAGCAGTACTTC
>TRBV6-5|NA|NA|TRBJ2-3
CASSYSLSRADTQYF
TGTGCCAGCAGTTACTCCCTCAGCCGGGCAGATACGCAGTATTTT
>TRBV28|TRBD2|NA|TRBJ2-1
CASSFEQVLAGPPGNEQFF
TGTGCCAGCAGTTTTGAACAGGTTCTAGCGGGACCGCCTGGTAATGAGCAGTTCTTC
>TRBV7-9|TRBD1|NA|TRBJ1-2
CASSPTGGGSCGYTF
TGTGCCAGCAGCCCTACAGGGGGCGGCAGTTGTGGCTACACCTTC
>TRBV6-5|NA|NA|TRBJ2-1
CASSYSGGTNEQFF
TGTGCCAGCAGTTACTCCGGCGGAACCAATGAGCAGTTCTTC
>TRBV18|NA|NA|TRBJ1-1
CASSPMSFNTEAFF
TGTGCCAGCTCACCAATGAGTTTTAACACTGAAGCTTTCTTT
>TRBV28|NA|few|TRBJ2-7
CASSLFSLATYEQYF
TGTGCCAGCAGCCTCTTTTCATTAGCGACCTACGAGCAGTACTTC
>TRBV10-2|NA|NA|TRBJ1-5
CASSERRDQPQHF
TGCGCCAGCAGTGAGAGGAGGGATCAGCCCCAGCATTTT
>TRBV6-5|NA|NA|TRBJ1-5
CASSPRYSNQPQHF
TGTGCCAGCAGTCCCCGGTATAGCAATCAGCCCCAGCATTTT
>TRBV19|NA|few|TRBJ2-7
CASSWDLAYEQYF
TGTGCCAGCAGTTGGGACTTGGCCTACGAGCAGTACTTC
>TRBV28|TRBD1|NA|TRBJ1-2
CAIPSEGAEGYTF
TGTGCCATCCCTTCCGAGGGGGCTGAGGGCTACACCTTC
>TRBV7-3|TRBD2|NA|TRBJ2-1
CASSPRVGLAGYNEQFF
TGTGCCAGCAGCCCCCGAGTGGGACTAGCGGGCTACAATGAGCAGTTCTTC
>TRBV18|TRBD2|NA|TRBJ2-1
CASSPKATGAGYNEQFF
TGTGCCAGCTCACCAAAGGCGACCGGAGCGGGGTACAATGAGCAGTTCTTC